This T cell receptor (beta chain) was profiled in a study of CD8 T cells in Susac syndrome. Random hexamers served to reverse transcribe roughly 0.5 to 1 ug RNA. TCRdb called the immunoSEQ multiplex PCR reads again in MiXCR, with one record for every CDR3 protein. Of 77,000 or so distinct CDR3 sequences in the sample, approximately 94% were seen once. The ends were cut back, 0 bases at V and 5 bases at J, with 7 bases in the middle. This CDR3 spans 13 amino acids. Per germline, CDR1 WSHSY and CDR2 SAAADI. TEMRA cells were FACS-enriched, unlike CD8+ and CD4+ T cells, which were negatively isolated. Sequencing was performed on CD8+ T cells from PBMCs. This chain uses TRBV10-2 with TRBJ2-5; D unclear. The sequence was collected from a human donor with multiple sclerosis. The CDR3 DNA follows: TGCGCCAGCAGTGAGTCCCTAAGGGAGACCCAGTACTTC. Amino acid sequence: CASSESLRETQYF.